Below are 25 T cell receptor beta chains sequenced from a single sample in a study of cytomegalovirus exposure and HLA in healthy donors. Use of 60 Vbeta and 13 Jbeta primers characterized the PCR. Generated by immunoSEQ multiplex PCR, the TCRdb table keeps only in-frame clones and is missing some. Of over 150,000 clones listed, roughly 67% are singletons. The sample was PBMCs. These receptors came from a woman aged 18 to 35 in good health and CMV-seropositive.

The chain carries TRBV6-6 and TRBJ1-4; D not resolved. CDR3 size: 16 residues. Germline V CDR1 and CDR2: MNHNY, SVGAGI (reference sequence). The germline V and J ends were trimmed by 4 bases and 8 bases, with 20 bases remaining between them. This CDR3 reads CASSSAAGDRKEKLFF. The CDR3 bases are TGTGCCAGCAGTTCAGCCGCAGGCGACCGGAAAGAAAAACTGTTTTTT.

This rearrangement joins TRBV7-2 to TRBJ1-4; D possibly corresponds to TRBD1 (5 bases). The V end was cut by 2 bases, the J end by 6 bases, with 16 bases between. The CDR3 runs 16 residues. Per the germline V gene, CDR1 is SGHTA and CDR2 is FQGNSA. The DNA for the CDR3 is TGTGCCAGCAGCTTAATGGTAGGGACTGCGGATGAAAAACTGTTTTTT. It yields the protein CASSLMVGTADEKLFF.

This rearrangement joins TRBV19 to TRBJ2-2, with D possibly being TRBD1 (6 bases). The CDR3 spans 15 residues. The germline gives CDR1 LNHDA, CDR2 SQIVND (reference sequence). V lost 3 bases and J lost 7, with 15 bases in between. This CDR3 is CASSIWSGGGGELFF. Written as DNA, the CDR3 is TGTGCCAGTAGTATTTGGTCTGGGGGCGGCGGGGAGCTGTTTTTT.

CDR3 residues: CASRRQGAKTEAFF. In nucleotides, the CDR3 is TGTGCCAGCAGGAGACAGGGGGCGAAGACTGAAGCTTTCTTT. The chain combines TRBV6-5 with TRBJ1-1, with 10 bases that match TRBD1. The V gene's germline CDR1 is MNHEY and CDR2 SVGAGI. The CDR3 is made up of 14 amino acids. V trimming: 6 bases; J trimming: 5 bases; junction bases outside the gene matches: 6.

The rearrangement joins TRBV12-2 to TRBJ2-7; TRBD2, the table's D call, lacks a check against the DNA. TRBV12-2 is deemed a pseudogene. The CDR3 is 15 residues long. The CDR3 loop is CASRPLAGGRGEQYF. The DNA of the CDR3 is TGTGCAAGTCGCCCCCTAGCGGGGGGGCGGGGGGAGCAGTACTTC.

A single count supports this clone. The gene calls are TRBV25-1 and TRBJ2-3; TRBD2 agrees at 11 bases. The ends lost 3 bases at V and 0 bases at J; junction bases unmatched: 5. CDR3 size: 17 residues. From germline, CDR1 is MGHDK and CDR2 SYGVNS. Here the CDR3 reads CASSESGLAVSTDTQYF. The CDR3 region has the DNA TGTGCCAGCAGTGAGTCGGGACTAGCGGTTAGCACAGATACGCAGTATTTT.

The gene calls are TRBV9 and TRBJ2-1; D may be TRBD2 (5 bases). With 3 bases removed from V and 2 bases from J, the gap between germline ends came to 6 bases. Per germline, CDR1 SGDLS and CDR2 YYNGEE. CDR3 length: 13 residues. Written as DNA, the CDR3 is TGTGCCAGCAGCGCCGGGGCCTACAATGAGCAGTTCTTC. Protein product: CASSAGAYNEQFF.

This clone has only a few counts. V usage is TRBV28 and J usage is TRBJ2-7, with TRBD2 identical over 13 bases. The germline V gene has CDR1 MDHEN and CDR2 SYDVKM. The length of the CDR3 is 17 residues. V dropped 6 bases and J dropped 2; count of bases not matched to a gene: 10. CDR3 DNA: TGTGCCAGCAGCCCCCAACTAGCGGGGGGGTATGCCTACGAGCAGTACTTC. It codes for CASSPQLAGGYAYEQYF.

This rearrangement joins TRBV19 to TRBJ1-1; D is unresolved. The CDR3 extends over 13 amino acids. The germline CDR1 and CDR2 sequences are LNHDA and SQIVND (reference sequence). Trimming shortened V by 6 bases and J by 4 bases, and 12 bases separated the two germline ends. In DNA, the CDR3 is TGTGCCAGTAGGGGAGACGGAGGCACTGAAGCTTTCTTT. This encodes CASRGDGGTEAFF.

The chain employs TRBV10-3 and TRBJ1-5; D possibly corresponds to TRBD1 (6 bases). V lost 7 bases and J 6 bases, leaving 13 bases between the germline ends. CDR3 size: 13 residues. In germline, CDR1 is ENHRY, CDR2 SYGVKD. DNA for the CDR3: TGTGCCATCACGGGAGGGGGGACTCAGCCCCAGCATTTT. As protein: CAITGGGTQPQHF.

The chain carries TRBV18 and TRBJ1-1, with D possibly TRBD1 on 5 matching bases. Trimming shortened V by 4 bases and J by 4 bases, and 13 bases separated the two germline ends. This CDR3 comprises 14 residues. Per germline, CDR1 KGHSH and CDR2 LQKENI. The CDR3 spells CASSLPGGGTEAFF. CDR3 DNA: TGTGCCAGCTCACTTCCTGGGGGGGGCACTGAAGCTTTCTTT.

As for this clone: Mismatch with germline at one junction end may stem from a read error. The chain employs TRBV7-9 and TRBJ2-7; 8 nucleotides line up with TRBD2. The CDR3 is made up of 16 amino acids. From germline, CDR1 is SEHNR and CDR2 FQNEAQ (reference sequence). The CDR3 bases are TGTTCCAGCAGTCCTCCGGGGGGGTTTAGCTCCTACGAGCAGTACTTC. It specifies CSSSPPGGFSSYEQYF.

The chain has TRBV7-2 and TRBJ1-1, with a tentative D call TRBD1 (5 bases). V was trimmed by 5 bases and J by 1 base, leaving 14 bases between them. Germline V gives CDR1 SGHTA, CDR2 FQGNSA. This CDR3 is built from 15 residues. The CDR3 reads CASSSNLQGNTEAFF. In DNA, the CDR3 is TGTGCCAGCAGCAGCAACCTTCAGGGGAACACTGAAGCTTTCTTT.

This rearrangement joins TRBV27 to TRBJ1-5, with 7 bases that match TRBD1. Germline CDR1 MNHEY, CDR2 SMNVEV (reference sequence). V lost 6 bases to trimming and J lost 4 bases; unmatched junction nucleotides: 6. The CDR3 length is 14 residues. This CDR3 is CASRAGGPNQPQHF. CDR3 DNA sequence: TGTGCCAGCAGGGCAGGGGGTCCGAATCAGCCCCAGCATTTT.

The J gene is TRBJ2-1, the V gene TRBV11-2, with a weak D call TRBD1 (5 bases). CDR1 and CDR2 from the germline V gene are SGHAT and FQNNGV. This CDR3 spans 15 amino acids. V dropped 0 bases and J dropped 6 bases, with 12 bases sitting between them. The CDR3: CASSLDRVISNEQFF. CDR3 nucleotides: TGTGCCAGCAGCTTAGACAGGGTGATTTCCAATGAGCAGTTCTTC. The variable domain in full, completed from reference TRBV11-2 and TRBJ2-1, reads EAGVAQSPRYKIIEKRQSVAFWCNPISGHATLYWYQQILGQGPKLLIQFQNNGVVDDSQLPKDRFSAERLKGVDSTLKIQPAKLEDSAVYLCASSLDRVISNEQFFGPGTRLTVL.

The chain joins TRBV4-1 to TRBJ1-1; tentative D call: TRBD1 (5 bases). The CDR3 spans 14 residues. Germline V lookup: CDR1 MGHRA, CDR2 YSYEKL. Trimming shortened V by 3 bases and J by 8 bases, and 16 bases separated the two germline ends. DNA for the CDR3: TGCGCCAGCAGCCACCTAATCGGAGGGGCCGAAGCTTTCTTT. It translates to CASSHLIGGAEAFF.

This clone was seen a handful of times. CDR3 region: CAWSVFTGRYEQYF. CDR3 DNA: TGTGCCTGGAGTGTCTTTACAGGGCGCTACGAGCAGTACTTC. The V gene is TRBV30, the J gene TRBJ2-7, with D tentatively TRBD1 (6 bases). The CDR3 runs 14 residues. Between the trimmed V and J ends, which lost 0 bases and 3 bases, there was a span of 12 bases. In germline, CDR1 is GTSNPN, CDR2 SVGIG (reference sequence). Combining the CDR3 with reference TRBV30 and TRBJ2-7 gives the whole variable domain SQTIHQWPATLVQPVGSPLSLECTVEGTSNPNLYWYRQAAGRGLQLLFYSVGIGQISSEVPQNLSASRPQDRQFILSSKKLLLSDSGFYLCAWSVFTGRYEQYFGPGTRLTVT.

Regarding this clone: One junction end does not reproduce the germline sequence, and a read error may be involved. This sequence joins TRBV6-1 and TRBJ2-2; 14 bases fit TRBD2. The CDR3 consists of 15 residues. Germline-derived CDR1 and CDR2 are MNHNS and SASEGT. CDR3 sequence reads: CASRGLAGVTRELFF. Here the CDR3 DNA reads TGTGCCAGCAGGGGACTAGCGGGGGTCACCAGGGAGCTGTTTTTT.

The J gene is TRBJ2-5, the V gene TRBV2, with D tentatively TRBD2 (8 bases). The germline CDR1 and CDR2 sequences are SNHLY and FYNNEI. The V end was cut by 7 bases, the J end by 5 bases, with 17 bases between. This CDR3 contains 14 residues. In nucleotides, the CDR3 is TGTGCCAGCACCCCGGGAGGGGGCTGGGAGACCCAGTACTTC. Translation gives CASTPGGGWETQYF.

J is TRBJ2-2 and V is TRBV2; tentatively, D is TRBD2 (7 bases). CDR3 size: 16 residues. Deletions cut 4 bases from V and 4 bases from J, with 16 bases between. CDR1 is SNHLY, CDR2 FYNNEI, per germline. The CDR3: CASSVEGGTGTGELFF. The CDR3 region has the DNA TGTGCCAGCAGTGTTGAGGGGGGGACTGGCACCGGGGAGCTGTTTTTT.

This clone was detected only a few times. J is TRBJ1-2 and V is TRBV27; 7 bases map to TRBD1. CDR3 length: 13 amino acids. Trimming took 5 bases from V and 7 from J; bases not matched to a gene: 7. CDR1 and CDR2 from the germline V gene are MNHEY and SMNVEV (reference sequence). CDR3 amino acids: CASSATTGFGYTF. The CDR3 DNA sequence: TGTGCCAGCAGTGCGACGACAGGGTTTGGCTACACCTTC.

The chain recombines TRBV18 with TRBJ2-1; weak D call: TRBD2 (6 bases). This CDR3 has 17 residues. Germline V gene lookup returns CDR1 KGHSH and CDR2 LQKENI. The ends were cut back, 2 bases at V and 0 bases at J, with 14 bases in the middle. CDR3 protein: CASSPTLAASSYNEQFF. DNA for the CDR3: TGTGCCAGCTCACCAACTTTAGCGGCTAGCTCCTACAATGAGCAGTTCTTC. Full variable domain (rest looked up from reference TRBV18 and TRBJ2-1): NAGVMQNPRHLVRRRGQEARLRCSPMKGHSHVYWYRQLPEEGLKFMVYLQKENIIDESGMPKERFSAEFPKEGPSILRIQQVVRGDSAAYFCASSPTLAASSYNEQFFGPGTRLTVL.

The chain links TRBV30 to TRBJ2-1; D perhaps matches TRBD2 (5 bases). This CDR3 has 13 amino acids. The germline gives CDR1 GTSNPN, CDR2 SVGIG (reference sequence). Deletions cut 0 bases from V and 8 bases from J, with 11 bases between. The chain's CDR3 is CAWSVRVGDEQFF. The CDR3 nucleotides read TGTGCCTGGAGTGTACGAGTCGGGGATGAGCAGTTCTTC.

The chain couples TRBV13 to TRBJ2-5; 8 bases are shared with TRBD2. CDR3 length equals 15 residues. The germline gives CDR1 PRHDT, CDR2 FYEKMQ (reference sequence). V lost 4 bases to trimming and J lost 4 bases; unmatched junction nucleotides: 8. Here the CDR3 DNA reads TGTGCCAGCAGCTACGGGGGGGACTCTGGAGAGACCCAGTACTTC. Its protein product is CASSYGGDSGETQYF.

In its sample, this clone was seen once. The chain couples TRBV6-5 to TRBJ1-1, with D possibly TRBD1 on 5 matching bases. Trimming removed 3 bases at V and 3 bases at J, with 11 bases between. The CDR3 length is 14 residues. CDR1 and CDR2 (germline): MNHEY, SVGAGI. CDR3 in amino acids: CASSYAGGDTEAFF. In nucleotides, the CDR3 is TGTGCCAGCAGTTATGCGGGGGGGGACACTGAAGCTTTCTTT.